This entry is about one TCR beta chain. Its antigen is as yet unknown. cDNA prepared by RNA extraction and subsequent reverse transcription served as the template for sequencing. Assay used: immunoSEQ multiplex PCR; TCRdb lists only in-frame clones, some missing. The table has 80,000 to 100,000 clones, roughly 42% seen once. These data belong to a study of CD8+ T cells in alopecia areata. General study results and limits: Lesional scalp, especially alopecia totalis/universalis, showed higher clonality than normal scalp.

J gave up 6 bases and V 8 bases, and 6 bases lay outside the gene matches. Germline V gene sequence: CDR1 MDHEN, CDR2 SYDVKM. The CDR3 covers 13 residues. This sequence was found in a human donor with alopecia areata. The chain combines TRBV28 with TRBJ1-2; 10 bases are a match to TRBD1. The sequencing input was CD4+ T cells sorted from blood. CDR3 in amino acids: CASRFGQGDGYTF. CDR3 nucleotides: TGTGCCAGCCGATTCGGACAGGGGGATGGCTACACCTTC.